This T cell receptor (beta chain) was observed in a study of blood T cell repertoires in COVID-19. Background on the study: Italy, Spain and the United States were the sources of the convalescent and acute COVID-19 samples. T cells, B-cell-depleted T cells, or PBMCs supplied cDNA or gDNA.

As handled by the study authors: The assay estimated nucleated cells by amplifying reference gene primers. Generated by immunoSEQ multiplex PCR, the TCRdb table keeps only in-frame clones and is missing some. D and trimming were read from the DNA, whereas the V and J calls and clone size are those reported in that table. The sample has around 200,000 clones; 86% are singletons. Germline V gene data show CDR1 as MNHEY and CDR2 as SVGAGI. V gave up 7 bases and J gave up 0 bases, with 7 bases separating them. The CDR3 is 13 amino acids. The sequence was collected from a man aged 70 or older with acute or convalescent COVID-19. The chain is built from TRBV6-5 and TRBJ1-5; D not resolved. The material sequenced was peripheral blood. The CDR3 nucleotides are TGTGCCAGCACCCCGTATAGCAATCAGCCCCAGCATTTT. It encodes CASTPYSNQPQHF.